This T cell receptor (beta chain) was sequenced in a study of early T cells in non-severe SARS-CoV-2 infection. Whole-study context: Chains were not paired, and sequencing was done on bulk RNA from unsorted whole blood.

In the library, individual cDNA molecules carried attached unique molecular identifiers. TCRdb ran MiXCR on the 5' RACE reads and lists one entry per CDR3 protein. Of fewer than 50,000 distinct CDR3 sequences listed, approximately 4% are singletons. This clonotype showed up many times. What it binds is not known. Broader study findings: The VDJdb matching leaned toward anti-spike CD8 responses and overlooked private and CD4 specificities.

The CDR3 is 13 amino acids. V lost 4 bases to trimming and J lost 5 bases, with 8 bases between them. The germline V gene encodes CDR1 KGHDR and CDR2 SFDVKD. The source material was whole blood. The rearrangement uses TRBV24-1 and TRBJ2-1, with D possibly being TRBD2 (5 bases). This receptor was obtained from an adult who was a healthcare worker with PCR-confirmed SARS-CoV-2 infection or an uninfected control (not recorded which). The CDR3 nucleotides are TGTGCCACCAGTGAGGGTAGCGACAATGAGCAGTTCTTC. Residues: CATSEGSDNEQFF.